These 22 T cell receptor beta chains share one sample of origin, sequenced in a study of identical twins. TCRdb used MiXCR to reprocess the 5' RACE reads, holding one entry per CDR3 protein. The table includes roughly 720,000 distinct CDR3 sequences, 15% to 20% detected once. The sample was also reused in another study, on T cells expressing NK-cell markers.

The source material was PBMCs. Receptor source: a woman under 30 in good health.

CDR3 sequence reads: CSVRGRAFYEQYF. DNA of the CDR3: TGCAGCGTCCGAGGGAGGGCTTTTTACGAGCAGTACTTC. The chain is built from TRBV29-1 and TRBJ2-7, with TRBD2 identical over 7 bases. This CDR3 comprises 13 residues. The J segment lost 4 bases and the V segment lost 6 bases, leaving 9 bases of the junction unmatched. The germline V gene has CDR1 SQVTM and CDR2 ANQGSEA.

This clonotype was detected a few times. This chain uses TRBV29-1 with TRBJ2-5, with D maybe TRBD2 (6 bases). V was pared by 6 bases and J by 2 bases, with 13 bases between. Germline V gives CDR1 SQVTM, CDR2 ANQGSEA. The CDR3 consists of 13 residues. The CDR3 here is CSVLRLVQETQYF. CDR3 in DNA: TGCAGCGTCCTTAGACTAGTGCAAGAGACCCAGTACTTC.

The chain has TRBV12-3 or TRBV12-4 and TRBJ2-3; D gene uncertain. This CDR3 has 15 residues. V was clipped by 6 bases and J by 2 bases, with 15 bases between them. This CDR3 reads CASSSVVFDTDTQYF. For the CDR3, the DNA is TGTGCCAGCAGCTCGGTCGTCTTCGACACAGATACGCAGTATTTT.

This clonotype has a handful of counts. This rearrangement joins TRBV20-1 to TRBJ2-7; D perhaps matches TRBD2 (6 bases). In germline, CDR1 is DFQATT, CDR2 SNEGSKA (reference sequence). V was trimmed by 3 bases and J by 6 bases, leaving 18 bases between them. This CDR3 is built from 14 residues. In nucleotides, the CDR3 is TGCAGTGCTAGTAGGTCCGGGAGAAGGGGCGAGCAGTACTTC. Amino acid sequence: CSASRSGRRGEQYF.

The chain links TRBV6-1 to TRBJ2-7; D tentatively fits TRBD1 or TRBD2 (6 bases each). CDR1 is MNHNS, CDR2 SASEGT, per germline. The germline V and J ends were trimmed by 1 base and 3 bases, with 10 bases remaining between them. This CDR3 has 14 residues. As DNA, the CDR3 is TGTGCCAGCAGTGAAGGGGCGGGACACTACGAGCAGTACTTC. Translating it yields CASSEGAGHYEQYF.

This clonotype was seen a handful of times. The V and J genes are TRBV4-3 and TRBJ2-1; tentative D call: TRBD2 (5 bases). Germline CDR1 is LGHNA and CDR2 is YSLEER. The V gene lost 3 bases and the J gene lost 5 bases, with 8 bases spanning the gap. There are 13 residues in the CDR3. The CDR3 reads CASSHGLNNEQFF. The DNA for the CDR3 is TGCGCCAGCAGCCACGGACTTAACAATGAGCAGTTCTTC.

The chain links TRBV20-1 to TRBJ2-7, with no clear D. The CDR3 contains 11 residues. V shed 6 bases and J shed 4 bases, with 10 bases lying between them. Per the germline V gene, CDR1 is DFQATT and CDR2 is SNEGSKA (reference sequence). The CDR3 bases are TGCAGTGCCCCCGTGGGGTACGAGCAGTACTTC. It specifies CSAPVGYEQYF.

V is TRBV12-3 or TRBV12-4 and J is TRBJ2-4; unclear D gene. This CDR3 contains 13 residues. Deletions cut 7 bases from V and 3 bases from J, with 10 bases between. In DNA, the CDR3 is TGTGCCAGCACTTCCGACGGCAAAAACATTCAGTACTTC. It encodes CASTSDGKNIQYF.

This clonotype was picked up a small number of times. The V call is TRBV4-3, the J call TRBJ2-3, with 9 bases matching TRBD2. The CDR3 runs 16 residues. Trimming took 0 bases from V and 2 from J; bases not matched to a gene: 3. Germline CDR1 is LGHNA and CDR2 is YSLEER. This CDR3 reads CASSQDLAGYTDTQYF. The CDR3 DNA follows: TGCGCCAGCAGCCAAGATCTAGCGGGGTACACAGATACGCAGTATTTT.

The V gene is TRBV4-3, the J gene TRBJ2-1; TRBD2 aligns across 8 bases. The CDR3 length is 17 residues. Germline assignment: CDR1 LGHNA and CDR2 YSLEER. V lost 0 bases to trimming and J lost 9 bases; unmatched junction nucleotides: 13. CDR3 DNA: TGCGCCAGCAGCCAAGATTCTGGGGCGGGAGGTTTGGGTGAGCAGTTCTTC. Translated: CASSQDSGAGGLGEQFF.

This sequence joins TRBV20-1 and TRBJ1-2; the match to TRBD1 covers 9 bases. The trim removed 0 bases at V and 6 bases at J, leaving 2 bases unmatched. From germline, CDR1 is DFQATT and CDR2 SNEGSKA (reference sequence). The CDR3 runs 13 residues. CDR3 loop: CSAREQGANGYTF. As DNA, the CDR3 is TGCAGTGCTAGAGAACAGGGGGCGAATGGCTACACCTTC.

A few counts support this clonotype. This rearrangement joins TRBV20-1 to TRBJ2-3, with D possibly called TRBD1 or TRBD2 (5 bases each). This CDR3 is 14 amino acids long. CDR1 DFQATT and CDR2 SNEGSKA come from the germline V gene (reference sequence). V was trimmed by 6 bases and J by 3 bases, leaving 16 bases between them. In nucleotides, the CDR3 is TGCAGTGCAGGGCCCGGGGCCTTTACAGATACGCAGTATTTT. Its protein is CSAGPGAFTDTQYF.

Only a few counts were recorded for this clonotype. The J gene is TRBJ1-6, the V gene TRBV12-3 or TRBV12-4, with D unresolved. Trimming took 5 bases from V and 8 from J, leaving 13 bases between them. The CDR3 contains 14 residues. The CDR3 spells CASSPNERHSPLHF. DNA of the CDR3: TGTGCCAGCAGTCCCAATGAACGCCATTCACCCCTCCACTTT.

This chain uses TRBV19 with TRBJ2-1; perhaps TRBD2 as D (5 bases). Trimming removed 3 bases from V and 8 bases from J, with 14 bases in between. This CDR3 contains 14 residues. Germline CDR1 reads LNHDA; CDR2 reads SQIVND (reference sequence). The CDR3 is CASSIGFGIHEQFF. CDR3 coding DNA: TGTGCCAGTAGTATCGGGTTCGGGATCCATGAGCAGTTCTTC.

This clonotype has just a few counts. The CDR3 loop reads CASSFDRVSLYEQYF. The CDR3 DNA follows: TGTGCCAGCAGCTTCGATCGGGTATCTCTCTACGAGCAGTACTTC. V is TRBV7-9 and J is TRBJ2-7, with no clear D. The germline V and J ends were trimmed by 3 bases and 3 bases, with 15 bases remaining between them. The CDR3 extends over 15 amino acids. Germline CDR1 and CDR2: SEHNR and FQNEAQ (reference sequence).

In this sample, this clonotype turned up a few times. The chain joins TRBV30 to TRBJ2-5, with D unresolved. The V end was cut by 4 bases, the J end by 2 bases, with 5 bases between. CDR3 length: 11 amino acids. CDR1 GTSNPN and CDR2 SVGIG come from the germline V gene (reference sequence). Written as DNA, the CDR3 is TGTGCCTGGATGGGGCAAGAGACCCAGTACTTC. It translates to CAWMGQETQYF.

This clonotype was counted only a few times. The gene calls are TRBV7-6 and TRBJ2-2; D call uncertain. CDR3 length: 15 amino acids. The germline CDR1 and CDR2 sequences are SGHVS and FNYEAQ. V was shortened by 2 bases and J by 1 base, with 8 bases between the two germline ends. CDR3 sequence: CASSLSARNTGELFF. For the CDR3, the DNA is TGTGCCAGCAGCTTAAGCGCGCGGAACACCGGGGAGCTGTTTTTT. Filled out from reference TRBV7-6 and TRBJ2-2, the complete variable domain reads GAGVSQSPRYKVTKRGQDVALRCDPISGHVSLYWYRQALGQGPEFLTYFNYEAQQDKSGLPNDRFSAERPEGSISTLTIQRTEQRDSAMYRCASSLSARNTGELFFGEGSRLTVL.

The gene calls are TRBV12-5 and TRBJ1-2; tentative D call: TRBD1 (5 bases). Germline CDR1 reads LGHNT; CDR2 reads FRNRAP. Trimming shortened V by 6 bases and J by 6 bases, and 20 bases separated the two germline ends. This CDR3 contains 15 residues. The CDR3 DNA is TGTGCTAGTGGGACCAGGGCTTCGGATGGGGATGGCTACACCTTC. It translates to CASGTRASDGDGYTF. Supplemented by reference TRBV12-5 and TRBJ1-2, the full variable domain reads DARVTQTPRHKVTEMGQEVTMRCQPILGHNTVFWYRQTMMQGLELLAYFRNRAPLDDSGMPKDRFSAEMPDATLATLKIQPSEPRDSAVYFCASGTRASDGDGYTFGSGTRLTVV.

The chain links TRBV12-3 or TRBV12-4 to TRBJ1-5, with 7 bases identical to TRBD1. This CDR3 has 15 residues. V lost 8 bases to trimming and J lost 9 bases; unmatched junction nucleotides: 16. CDR3 bases: TGTGCCAGCCCCCAGGACCGACAGGGTCAAGGGCCCCAGCATTTT. As protein: CASPQDRQGQGPQHF.

This clonotype appeared a few times. The J gene is TRBJ2-1, the V gene TRBV7-9; D possibly corresponds to TRBD2 (7 bases). The CDR3 is 15 amino acids. Germline V gene data show CDR1 as SEHNR and CDR2 as FQNEAQ (reference sequence). V lost 5 bases and J 5 bases, leaving 16 bases between the germline ends. The CDR3 DNA sequence: TGTGCCAGCAGCCCCGTTGGCGGGGGCCACAATGAGCAGTTCTTC. Translated, it gives CASSPVGGGHNEQFF.

This clonotype turned up a few times. The chain recombines TRBV12-3 or TRBV12-4 with TRBJ1-1; D gene unclear. V was pared by 3 bases and J by 10 bases, with 15 bases between. The CDR3 spans 13 residues. CDR3 amino acids: CASSLPDAAGAFF. The CDR3 nucleotides are TGTGCCAGCAGTTTGCCCGACGCCGCGGGAGCTTTCTTT.

The chain recombines TRBV10-3 with TRBJ2-2; 7 bases align to TRBD1. The CDR3 is 17 amino acids. V shed 3 bases, J shed 1 base, and the junction held 8 bases outside the gene matches. CDR1 and CDR2 (germline): ENHRY, SYGVKD. The CDR3 sequence: CAISESITGVNTGELFF. For the CDR3, the DNA is TGTGCCATCAGTGAATCTATTACAGGGGTGAACACCGGGGAGCTGTTTTTT.